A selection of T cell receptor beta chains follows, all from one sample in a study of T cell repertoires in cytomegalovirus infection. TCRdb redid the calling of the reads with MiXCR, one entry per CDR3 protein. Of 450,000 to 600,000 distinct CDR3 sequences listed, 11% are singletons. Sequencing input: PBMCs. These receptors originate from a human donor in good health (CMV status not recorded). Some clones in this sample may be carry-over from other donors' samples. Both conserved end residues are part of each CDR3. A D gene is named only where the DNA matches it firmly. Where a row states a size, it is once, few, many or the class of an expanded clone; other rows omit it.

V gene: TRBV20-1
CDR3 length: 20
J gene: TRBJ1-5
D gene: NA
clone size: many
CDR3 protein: CSARAVGAALVPFSNQPQHF

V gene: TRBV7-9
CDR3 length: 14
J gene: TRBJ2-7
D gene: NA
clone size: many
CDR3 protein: CASSFGDGSYEQYF

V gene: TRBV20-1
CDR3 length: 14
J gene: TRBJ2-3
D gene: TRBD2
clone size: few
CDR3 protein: CSAVAGGHKDTQYF

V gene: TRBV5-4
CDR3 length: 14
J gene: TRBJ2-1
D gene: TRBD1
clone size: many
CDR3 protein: CASSSGTGVGEQFF

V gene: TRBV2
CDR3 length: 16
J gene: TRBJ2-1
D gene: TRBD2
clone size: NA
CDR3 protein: CASTGTSERSYNEQFF

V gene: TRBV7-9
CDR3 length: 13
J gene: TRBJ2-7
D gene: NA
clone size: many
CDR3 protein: CASSGSGTYEQYF

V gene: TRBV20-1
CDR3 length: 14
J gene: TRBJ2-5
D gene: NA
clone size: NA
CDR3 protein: CSAPTPARDKTQYF

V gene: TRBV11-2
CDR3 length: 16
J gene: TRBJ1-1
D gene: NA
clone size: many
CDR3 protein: CASSLEPSGGWTEAFF

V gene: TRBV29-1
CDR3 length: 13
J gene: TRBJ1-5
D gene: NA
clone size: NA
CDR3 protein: CSVAQGSNQPQHF

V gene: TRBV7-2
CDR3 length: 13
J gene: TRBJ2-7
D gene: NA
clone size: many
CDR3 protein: CASSLRESDGQYF

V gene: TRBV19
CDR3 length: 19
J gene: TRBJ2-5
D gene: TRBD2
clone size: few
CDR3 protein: CASSIGLAGSPAPRLSQYF

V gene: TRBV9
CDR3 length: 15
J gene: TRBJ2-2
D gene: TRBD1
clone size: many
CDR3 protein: CASSLGDRATGELFF

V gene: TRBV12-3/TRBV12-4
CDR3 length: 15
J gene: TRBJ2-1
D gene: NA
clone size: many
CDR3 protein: CASRFEGGRYNEQFF

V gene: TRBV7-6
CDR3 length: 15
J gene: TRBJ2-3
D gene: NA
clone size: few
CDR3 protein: CASSLERGRADTQYF

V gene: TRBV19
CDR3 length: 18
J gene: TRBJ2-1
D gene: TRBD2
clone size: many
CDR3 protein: CASSIGLAGGQYYNEQFF

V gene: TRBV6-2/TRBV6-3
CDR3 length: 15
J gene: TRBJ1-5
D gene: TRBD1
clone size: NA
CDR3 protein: CASSWTGEGNQPQHF

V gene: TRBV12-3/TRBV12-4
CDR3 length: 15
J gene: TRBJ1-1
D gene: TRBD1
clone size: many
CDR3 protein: CASSVQGALDTEAFF

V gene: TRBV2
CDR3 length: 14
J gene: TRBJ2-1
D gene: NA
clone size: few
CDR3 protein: CASSAWGGENEQFF

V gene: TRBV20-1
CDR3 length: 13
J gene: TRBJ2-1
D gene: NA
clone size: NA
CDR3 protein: CSASVEADNEQFF

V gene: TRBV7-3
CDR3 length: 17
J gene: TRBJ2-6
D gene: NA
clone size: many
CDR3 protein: CASSPQPGKSGANVLTF

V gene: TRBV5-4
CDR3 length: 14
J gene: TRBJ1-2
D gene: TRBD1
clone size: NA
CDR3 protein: CASSDQGAEEGYTF

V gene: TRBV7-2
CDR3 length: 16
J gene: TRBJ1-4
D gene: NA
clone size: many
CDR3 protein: CASSLNRHPTNEKLFF

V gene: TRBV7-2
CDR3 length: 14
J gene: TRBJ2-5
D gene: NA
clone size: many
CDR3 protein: CASSPGQYQETQYF

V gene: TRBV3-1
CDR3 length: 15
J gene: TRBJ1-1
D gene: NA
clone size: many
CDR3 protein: CASSQGAVSDTEAFF

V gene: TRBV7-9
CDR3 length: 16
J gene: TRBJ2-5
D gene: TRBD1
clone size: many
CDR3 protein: CASSSYRGTGGETQYF

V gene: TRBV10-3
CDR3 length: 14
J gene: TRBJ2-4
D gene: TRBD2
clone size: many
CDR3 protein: CATCNAGEINIQYF

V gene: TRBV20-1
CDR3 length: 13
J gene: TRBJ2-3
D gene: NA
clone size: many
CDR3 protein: CSAILENTDTQYF